The source of this TCR beta chain is a study of T cells in Graves' hyperthyroidism and ophthalmopathy. RNA transcripts gave rise to amplified TCR beta CDR3 regions. Using the HTBI primer set, a first-round RT-PCR was run on the TCR CDR3. Using its own MiXCR run on the multiplex PCR reads, TCRdb lists one record per CDR3 protein. The sample holds around 430,000 distinct CDR3 sequences; under 15% are singletons and the top ten take 30% to 35%. V gave up 9 bases and J gave up 4 bases, with 10 bases separating them. This CDR3 has 12 amino acids. The germline V gene encodes CDR1 MNHNS and CDR2 SASEGT. The chain joins TRBV6-1 to TRBJ1-5; D unresolved. Material for sequencing was blood. The source of this sequence is a young woman with Graves' hyperthyroidism. CDR3: CASKSVNQPQHF. CDR3 nucleotides: TGTGCCAGTAAGTCAGTGAATCAGCCCCAGCATTTT.